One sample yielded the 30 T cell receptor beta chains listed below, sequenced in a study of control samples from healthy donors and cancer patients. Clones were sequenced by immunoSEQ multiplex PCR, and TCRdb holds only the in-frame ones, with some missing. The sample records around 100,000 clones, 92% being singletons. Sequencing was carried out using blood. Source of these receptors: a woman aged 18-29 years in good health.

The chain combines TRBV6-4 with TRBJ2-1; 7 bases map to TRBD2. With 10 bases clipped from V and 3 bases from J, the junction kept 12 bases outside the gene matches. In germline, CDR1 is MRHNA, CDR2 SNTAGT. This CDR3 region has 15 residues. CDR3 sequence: CATQALSGDYNEQFF. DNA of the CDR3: TGTGCCACCCAGGCCCTCAGCGGGGACTACAATGAGCAGTTCTTC.

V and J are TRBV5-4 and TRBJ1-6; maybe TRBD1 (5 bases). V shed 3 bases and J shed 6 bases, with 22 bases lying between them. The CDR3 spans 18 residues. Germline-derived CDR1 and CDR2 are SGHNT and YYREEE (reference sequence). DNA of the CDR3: TGTGCCAGCAGCTACCAAGTCGGCAGGGTTTGGGGTAATTCACCCCTCCACTTT. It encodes CASSYQVGRVWGNSPLHF.

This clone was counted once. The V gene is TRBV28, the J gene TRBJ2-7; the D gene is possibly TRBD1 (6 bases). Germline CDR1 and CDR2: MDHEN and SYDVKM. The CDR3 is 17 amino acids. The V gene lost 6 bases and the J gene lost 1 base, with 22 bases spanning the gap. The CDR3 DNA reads TGTGCCAGCAGCTCAATCCCGACAGGTTCAAATTCCTACGAGCAGTACTTC. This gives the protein CASSSIPTGSNSYEQYF.

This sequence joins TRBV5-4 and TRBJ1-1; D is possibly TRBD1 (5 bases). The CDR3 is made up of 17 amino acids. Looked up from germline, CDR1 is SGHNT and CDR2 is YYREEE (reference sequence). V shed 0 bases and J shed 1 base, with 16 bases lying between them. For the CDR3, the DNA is TGTGCCAGCAGCTTGGGAGGAGGGGCCATAGGGAACACTGAAGCTTTCTTT. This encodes CASSLGGGAIGNTEAFF.

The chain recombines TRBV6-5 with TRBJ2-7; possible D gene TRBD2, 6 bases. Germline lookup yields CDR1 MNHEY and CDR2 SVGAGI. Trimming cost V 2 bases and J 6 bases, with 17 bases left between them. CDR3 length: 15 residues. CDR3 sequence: CASSYAAGRNGEQYF. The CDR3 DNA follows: TGTGCCAGCAGTTACGCGGCGGGAAGGAACGGCGAGCAGTACTTC.

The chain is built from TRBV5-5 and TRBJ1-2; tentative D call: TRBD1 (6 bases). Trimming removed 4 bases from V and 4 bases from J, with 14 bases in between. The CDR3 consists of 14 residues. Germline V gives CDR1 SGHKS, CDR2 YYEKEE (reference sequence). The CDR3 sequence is CASSPGHTGYGYTF. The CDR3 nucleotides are TGTGCCAGCAGCCCGGGACATACGGGCTATGGCTACACCTTC.

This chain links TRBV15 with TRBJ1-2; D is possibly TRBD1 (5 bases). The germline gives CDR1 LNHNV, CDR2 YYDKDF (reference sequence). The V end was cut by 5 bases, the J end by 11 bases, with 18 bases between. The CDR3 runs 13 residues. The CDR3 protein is CATSGDGPRAYTF. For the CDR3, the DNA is TGTGCCACCAGCGGGGACGGCCCCCGGGCTTACACCTTC.

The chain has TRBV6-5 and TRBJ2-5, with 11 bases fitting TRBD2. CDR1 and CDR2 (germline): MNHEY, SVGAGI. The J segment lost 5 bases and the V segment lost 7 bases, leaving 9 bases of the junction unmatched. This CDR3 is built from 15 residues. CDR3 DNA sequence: TGTGCCAGCAACATAGCGGGGGGGTACTTGGAGACCCAGTACTTC. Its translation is CASNIAGGYLETQYF.

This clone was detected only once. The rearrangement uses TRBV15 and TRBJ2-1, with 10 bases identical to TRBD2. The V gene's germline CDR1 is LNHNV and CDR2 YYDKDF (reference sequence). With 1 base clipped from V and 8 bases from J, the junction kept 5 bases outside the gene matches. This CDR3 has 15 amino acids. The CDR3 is CATSRGLAGVDEQFF. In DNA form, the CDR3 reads TGTGCCACCAGCAGAGGGCTAGCGGGAGTAGATGAGCAGTTCTTC.

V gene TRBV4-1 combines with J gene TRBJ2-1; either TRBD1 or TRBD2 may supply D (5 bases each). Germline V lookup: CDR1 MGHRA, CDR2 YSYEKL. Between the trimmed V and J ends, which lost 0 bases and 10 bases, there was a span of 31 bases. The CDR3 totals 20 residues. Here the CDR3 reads CASSQDTGRWGPETGEEQFF. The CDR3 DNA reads TGCGCCAGCAGCCAAGATACGGGGCGCTGGGGTCCCGAAACTGGCGAGGAGCAGTTCTTC.

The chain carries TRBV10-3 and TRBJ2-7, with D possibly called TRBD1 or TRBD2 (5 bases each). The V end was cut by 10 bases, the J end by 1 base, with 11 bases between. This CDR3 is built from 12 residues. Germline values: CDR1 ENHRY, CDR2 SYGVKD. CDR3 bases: TGTGCCACCACGGGACCGTCCTACGAGCAGTACTTC. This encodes CATTGPSYEQYF.

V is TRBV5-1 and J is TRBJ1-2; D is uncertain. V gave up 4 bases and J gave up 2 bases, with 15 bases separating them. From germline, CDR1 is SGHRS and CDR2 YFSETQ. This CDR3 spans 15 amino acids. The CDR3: CASSRQTDGNYGYTF. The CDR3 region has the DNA TGCGCCAGCAGCCGCCAGACGGACGGGAACTATGGCTACACCTTC.

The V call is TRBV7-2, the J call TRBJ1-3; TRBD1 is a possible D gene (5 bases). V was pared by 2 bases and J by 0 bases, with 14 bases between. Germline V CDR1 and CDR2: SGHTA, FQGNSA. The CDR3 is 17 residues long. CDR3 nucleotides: TGTGCCAGCAGCTTATCGCAGGGCGTATACTCTGGAAACACCATATATTTT. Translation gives CASSLSQGVYSGNTIYF. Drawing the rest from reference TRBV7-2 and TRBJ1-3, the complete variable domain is GAGVSQSPSNKVTEKGKDVELRCDPISGHTALYWYRQSLGQGLEFLIYFQGNSAPDKSGLPSDRFSAERTGGSVSTLTIQRTQQEDSAVYLCASSLSQGVYSGNTIYFGEGSWLTVV.

CDR3 nucleotides: TGTGCCAGCAGGGGGACTAGCGAGAGCTCTGGGGCCAACGTCCTGACTTTC. Its translation is CASRGTSESSGANVLTF. The chain recombines TRBV2 with TRBJ2-6, with 10 bases identical to TRBD2. The CDR3 contains 17 residues. The V gene's germline CDR1 is SNHLY and CDR2 FYNNEI. Trimming cost V 6 bases and J 0 bases; bases outside gene matches: 5.

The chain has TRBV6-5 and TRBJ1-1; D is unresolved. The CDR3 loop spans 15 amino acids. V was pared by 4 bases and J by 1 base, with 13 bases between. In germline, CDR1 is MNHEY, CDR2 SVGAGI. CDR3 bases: TGTGCCAGCAGTTTGGCAGTTGGAGGGAACACTGAAGCTTTCTTT. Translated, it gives CASSLAVGGNTEAFF.

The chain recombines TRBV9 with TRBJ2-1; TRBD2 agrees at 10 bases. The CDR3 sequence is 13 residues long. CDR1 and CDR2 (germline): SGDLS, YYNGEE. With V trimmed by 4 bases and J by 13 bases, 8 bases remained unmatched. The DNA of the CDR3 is TGTGCCAGCAGCCCCGGACTAGCGGAGATTCAGTTCTTC. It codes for CASSPGLAEIQFF.

The CDR3 protein is CASSPKTAYSSYEQYF. The CDR3 DNA reads as TGCGCCAGCAGCCCAAAGACAGCTTACAGCTCCTACGAGCAGTACTTC. The chain combines TRBV5-1 with TRBJ2-7, with D tentatively TRBD1 (5 bases). The CDR3 length is 16 residues. Deletions cut 4 bases from V and 0 bases from J, with 17 bases between. CDR1 is SGHRS and CDR2 is YFSETQ in the germline V gene. The full variable domain, its missing parts supplied by reference TRBV5-1 and TRBJ2-7, is KAGVTQTPRYLIKTRGQQVTLSCSPISGHRSVSWYQQTPGQGLQFLFEYFSETQRNKGNFPGRFSGRQFSNSRSEMNVSTLELGDSALYLCASSPKTAYSSYEQYFGPGTRLTVT.

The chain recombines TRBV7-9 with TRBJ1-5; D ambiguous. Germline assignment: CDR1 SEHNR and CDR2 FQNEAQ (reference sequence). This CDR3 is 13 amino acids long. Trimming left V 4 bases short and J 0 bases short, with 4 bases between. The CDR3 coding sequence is TGTGCCAGCAGCTATACTAGCAATCAGCCCCAGCATTTT. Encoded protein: CASSYTSNQPQHF.

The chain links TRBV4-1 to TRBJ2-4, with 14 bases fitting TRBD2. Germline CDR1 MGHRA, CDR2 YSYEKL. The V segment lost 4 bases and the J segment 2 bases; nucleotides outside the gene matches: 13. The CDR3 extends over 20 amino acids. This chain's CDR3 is CASSLTGTSGRGVPKNIQYF. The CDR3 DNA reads TGCGCCAGCAGCCTCACCGGGACTAGCGGGAGAGGTGTACCCAAAAACATTCAGTACTTC.

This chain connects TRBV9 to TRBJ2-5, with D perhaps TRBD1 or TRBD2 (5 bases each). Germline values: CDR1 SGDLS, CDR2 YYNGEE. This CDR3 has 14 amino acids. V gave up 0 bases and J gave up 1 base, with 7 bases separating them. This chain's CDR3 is CASSVGGIQETQYF. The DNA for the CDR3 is TGTGCCAGCAGCGTAGGGGGGATCCAAGAGACCCAGTACTTC. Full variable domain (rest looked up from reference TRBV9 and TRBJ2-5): DSGVTQTPKHLITATGQRVTLRCSPRSGDLSVYWYQQSLDQGLQFLIQYYNGEERAKGNILERFSAQQFPDLHSELNLSSLELGDSALYFCASSVGGIQETQYFGPGTRLLVL.

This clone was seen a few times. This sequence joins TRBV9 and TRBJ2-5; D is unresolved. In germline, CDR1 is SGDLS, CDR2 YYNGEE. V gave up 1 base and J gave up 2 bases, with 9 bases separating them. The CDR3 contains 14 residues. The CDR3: CASSVNRYQETQYF. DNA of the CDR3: TGTGCCAGCAGCGTAAACAGATATCAAGAGACCCAGTACTTC.

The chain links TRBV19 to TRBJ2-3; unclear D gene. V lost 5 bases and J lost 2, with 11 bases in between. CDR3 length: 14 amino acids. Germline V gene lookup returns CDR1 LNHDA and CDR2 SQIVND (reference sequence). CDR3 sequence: CASSARGVTDTQYF. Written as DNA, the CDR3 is TGTGCCAGTAGTGCCCGCGGTGTCACAGATACGCAGTATTTT.

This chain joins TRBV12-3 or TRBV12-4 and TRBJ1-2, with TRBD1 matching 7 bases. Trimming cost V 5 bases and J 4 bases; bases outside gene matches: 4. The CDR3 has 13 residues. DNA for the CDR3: TGTGCCAGCAGTCCGGACAGGTCCTATGGCTACACCTTC. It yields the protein CASSPDRSYGYTF.

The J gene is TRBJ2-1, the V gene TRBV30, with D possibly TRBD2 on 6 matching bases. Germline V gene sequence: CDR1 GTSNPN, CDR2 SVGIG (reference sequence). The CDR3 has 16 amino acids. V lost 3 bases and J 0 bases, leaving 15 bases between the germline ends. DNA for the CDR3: TGTGCCTGGAGCACGCTAGCGACCCGCTCCTACAATGAGCAGTTCTTC. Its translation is CAWSTLATRSYNEQFF.

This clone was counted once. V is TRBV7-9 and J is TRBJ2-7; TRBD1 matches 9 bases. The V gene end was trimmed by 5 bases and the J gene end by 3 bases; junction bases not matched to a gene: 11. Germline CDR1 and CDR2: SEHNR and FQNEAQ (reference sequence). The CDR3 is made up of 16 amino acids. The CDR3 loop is CASSPTGGSLIYEQYF. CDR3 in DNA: TGTGCCAGCAGCCCGACAGGGGGATCATTAATCTACGAGCAGTACTTC.

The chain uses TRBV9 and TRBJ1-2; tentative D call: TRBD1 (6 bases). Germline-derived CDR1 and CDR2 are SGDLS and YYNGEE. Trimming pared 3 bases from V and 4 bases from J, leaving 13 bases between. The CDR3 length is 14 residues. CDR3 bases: TGTGCCAGCAGCGGATCACAGGGATTCTATGGCTACACCTTC. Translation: CASSGSQGFYGYTF.

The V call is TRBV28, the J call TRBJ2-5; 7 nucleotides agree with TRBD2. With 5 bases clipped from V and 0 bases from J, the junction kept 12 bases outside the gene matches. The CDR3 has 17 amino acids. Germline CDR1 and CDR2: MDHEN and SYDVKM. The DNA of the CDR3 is TGTGCCAGCAGTGCGATAGGGGAGGGCCCAAACCAAGAGACCCAGTACTTC. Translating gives CASSAIGEGPNQETQYF.

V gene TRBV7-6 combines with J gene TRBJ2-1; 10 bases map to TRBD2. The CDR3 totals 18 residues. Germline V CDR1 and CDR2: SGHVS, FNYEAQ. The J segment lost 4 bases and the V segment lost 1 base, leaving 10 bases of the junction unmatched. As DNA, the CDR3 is TGTGCCAGCAGCTTAGGCTCCAAACTAGCGGGGTCGTACAATGAGCAGTTCTTC. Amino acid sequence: CASSLGSKLAGSYNEQFF.

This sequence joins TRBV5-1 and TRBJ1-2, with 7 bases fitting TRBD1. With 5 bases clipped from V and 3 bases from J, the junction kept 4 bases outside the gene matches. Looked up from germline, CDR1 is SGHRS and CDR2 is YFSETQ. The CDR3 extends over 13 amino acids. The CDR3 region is CASSHDRDYGYTF. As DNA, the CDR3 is TGCGCCAGCAGTCACGACAGGGACTATGGCTACACCTTC.

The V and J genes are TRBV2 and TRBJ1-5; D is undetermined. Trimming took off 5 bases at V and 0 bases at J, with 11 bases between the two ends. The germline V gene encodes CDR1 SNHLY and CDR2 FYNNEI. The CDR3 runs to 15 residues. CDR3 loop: CASSLDRNSNQPQHF. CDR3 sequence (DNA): TGTGCCAGCAGTTTGGACCGTAATAGCAATCAGCCCCAGCATTTT. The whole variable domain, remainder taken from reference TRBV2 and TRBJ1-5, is EPEVTQTPSHQVTQMGQEVILRCVPISNHLYFYWYRQILGQKVEFLVSFYNNEISEKSEIFDDQFSVERPDGSNFTLKIRSTKLEDSAMYFCASSLDRNSNQPQHFGDGTRLSIL.